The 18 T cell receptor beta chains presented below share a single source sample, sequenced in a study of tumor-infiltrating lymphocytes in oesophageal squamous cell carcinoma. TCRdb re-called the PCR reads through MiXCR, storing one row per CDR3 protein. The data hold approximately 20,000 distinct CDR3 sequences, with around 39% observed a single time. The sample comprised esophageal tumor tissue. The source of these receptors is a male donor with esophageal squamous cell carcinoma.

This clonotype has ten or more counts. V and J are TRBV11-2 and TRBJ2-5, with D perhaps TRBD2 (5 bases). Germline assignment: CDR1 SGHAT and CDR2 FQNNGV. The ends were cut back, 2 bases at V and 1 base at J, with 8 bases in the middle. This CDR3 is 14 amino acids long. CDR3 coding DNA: TGTGCCAGCAGCTTATTACGGGGCCAAGAGACCCAGTACTTC. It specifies CASSLLRGQETQYF.

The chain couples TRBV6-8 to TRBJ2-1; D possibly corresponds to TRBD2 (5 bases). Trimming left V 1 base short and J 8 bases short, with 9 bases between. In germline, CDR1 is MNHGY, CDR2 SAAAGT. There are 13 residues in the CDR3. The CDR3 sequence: CASSYWLAHEQFF. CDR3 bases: TGTGCCAGCAGTTACTGGCTAGCCCATGAGCAGTTCTTC.

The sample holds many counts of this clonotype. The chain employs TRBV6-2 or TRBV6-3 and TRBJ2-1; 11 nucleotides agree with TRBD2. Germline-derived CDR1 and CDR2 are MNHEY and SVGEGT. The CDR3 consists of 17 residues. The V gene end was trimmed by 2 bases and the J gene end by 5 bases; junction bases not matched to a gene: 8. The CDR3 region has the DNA TGTGCCAGCAGTTACATAGCGGGAGGGCCAATGAACAATGAGCAGTTCTTC. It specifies CASSYIAGGPMNNEQFF.

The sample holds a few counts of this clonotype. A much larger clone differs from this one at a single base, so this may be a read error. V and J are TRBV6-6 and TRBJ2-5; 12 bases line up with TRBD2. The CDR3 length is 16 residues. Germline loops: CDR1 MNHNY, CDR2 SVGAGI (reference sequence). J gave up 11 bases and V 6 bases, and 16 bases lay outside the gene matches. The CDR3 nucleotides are TGTGCCAGCAGAGGACTAGCGGGAACTGGTTACAATGAGCAGTACTTC. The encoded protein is CASRGLAGTGYNEQYF.

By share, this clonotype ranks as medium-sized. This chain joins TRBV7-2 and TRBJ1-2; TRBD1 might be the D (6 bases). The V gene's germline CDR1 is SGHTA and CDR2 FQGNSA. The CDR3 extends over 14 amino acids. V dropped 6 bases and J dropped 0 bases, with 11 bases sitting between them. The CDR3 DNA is TGTGCCAGCAGGGCTGGACAGACTAACTATGGCTACACCTTC. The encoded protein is CASRAGQTNYGYTF.

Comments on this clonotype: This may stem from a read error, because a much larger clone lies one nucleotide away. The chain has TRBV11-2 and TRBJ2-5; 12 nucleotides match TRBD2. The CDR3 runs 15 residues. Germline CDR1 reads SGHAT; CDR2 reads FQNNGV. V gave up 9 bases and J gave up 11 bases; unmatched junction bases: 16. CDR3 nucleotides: TGTGCCAGTGAAATAACGGCTAGCGGGAGGGGTGAGCAGTACTTC. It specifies CASEITASGRGEQYF.

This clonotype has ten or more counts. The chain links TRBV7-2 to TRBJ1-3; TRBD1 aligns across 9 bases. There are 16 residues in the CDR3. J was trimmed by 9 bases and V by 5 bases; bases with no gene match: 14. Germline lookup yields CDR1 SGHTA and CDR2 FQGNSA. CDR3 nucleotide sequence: TGTGCCAGCAGCAAAACTCGTCCCGGGACAGGGAGCACCATATATTTT. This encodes CASSKTRPGTGSTIYF.

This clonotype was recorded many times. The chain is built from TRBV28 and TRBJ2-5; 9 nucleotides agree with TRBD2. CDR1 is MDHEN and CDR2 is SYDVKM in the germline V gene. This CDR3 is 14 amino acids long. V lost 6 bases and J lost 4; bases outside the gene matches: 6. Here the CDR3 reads CASRNAGGAETQYF. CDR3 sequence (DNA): TGTGCCAGCAGAAACGCGGGGGGGGCAGAGACCCAGTACTTC.

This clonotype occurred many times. CDR3 loop: CAGGTASYEQYF. CDR3 DNA: TGTGCCGGAGGGACCGCATCCTACGAGCAGTACTTC. The chain combines TRBV2 with TRBJ2-7; tentatively, D is TRBD2 (6 bases). The CDR3 spans 12 residues. The V and J ends lost 11 bases and 1 base respectively, with 12 bases between them. In germline, CDR1 is SNHLY, CDR2 FYNNEI.

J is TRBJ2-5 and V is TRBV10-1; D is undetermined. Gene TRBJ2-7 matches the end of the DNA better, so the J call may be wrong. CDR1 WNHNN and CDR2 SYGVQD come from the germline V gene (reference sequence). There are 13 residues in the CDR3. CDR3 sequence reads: CATGSGISYEQYF. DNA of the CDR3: TGCGCCACCGGTAGTGGCATCTCCTACGAGCAGTACTTC.

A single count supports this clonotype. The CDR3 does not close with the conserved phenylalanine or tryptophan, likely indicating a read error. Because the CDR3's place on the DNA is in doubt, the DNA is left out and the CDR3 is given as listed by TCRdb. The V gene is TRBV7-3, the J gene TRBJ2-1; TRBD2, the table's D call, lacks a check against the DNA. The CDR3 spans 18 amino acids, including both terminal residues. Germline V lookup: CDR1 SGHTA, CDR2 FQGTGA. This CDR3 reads CASSPPGSSGANVLTFGN.

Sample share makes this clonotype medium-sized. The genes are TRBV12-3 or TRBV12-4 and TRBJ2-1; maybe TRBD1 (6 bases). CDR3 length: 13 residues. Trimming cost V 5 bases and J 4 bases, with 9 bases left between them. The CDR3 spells CASSPTGYNEQFF. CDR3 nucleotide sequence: TGTGCCAGCAGTCCGACAGGTTACAATGAGCAGTTCTTC.

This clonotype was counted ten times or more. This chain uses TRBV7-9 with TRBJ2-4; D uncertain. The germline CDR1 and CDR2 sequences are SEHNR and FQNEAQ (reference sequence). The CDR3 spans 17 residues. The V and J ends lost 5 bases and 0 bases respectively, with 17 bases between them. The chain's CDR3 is CASSPPRSDLAKNIQYF. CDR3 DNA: TGTGCCAGCAGCCCCCCAAGGAGTGATCTAGCCAAAAACATTCAGTACTTC.

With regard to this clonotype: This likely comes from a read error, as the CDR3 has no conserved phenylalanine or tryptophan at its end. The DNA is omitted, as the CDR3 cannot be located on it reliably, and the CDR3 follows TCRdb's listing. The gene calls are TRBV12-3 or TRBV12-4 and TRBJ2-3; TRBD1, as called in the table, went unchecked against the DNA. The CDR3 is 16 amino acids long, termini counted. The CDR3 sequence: CASSLGQLNSPLHFGN.

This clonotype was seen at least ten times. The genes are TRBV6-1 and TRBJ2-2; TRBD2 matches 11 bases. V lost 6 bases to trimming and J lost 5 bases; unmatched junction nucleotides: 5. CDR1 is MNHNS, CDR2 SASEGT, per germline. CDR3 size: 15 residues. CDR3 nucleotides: TGTGCCAGCAGCTTCGGACTAGCGGGTACCGGGGAGCTGTTTTTT. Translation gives CASSFGLAGTGELFF.

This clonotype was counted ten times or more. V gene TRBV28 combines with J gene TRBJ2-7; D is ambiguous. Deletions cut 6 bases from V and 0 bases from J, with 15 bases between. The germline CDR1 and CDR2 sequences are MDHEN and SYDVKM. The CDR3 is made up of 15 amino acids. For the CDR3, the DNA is TGTGCCAGCAGAGGCCTAAGTCTAATCTCCTACGAGCAGTACTTC. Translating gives CASRGLSLISYEQYF.

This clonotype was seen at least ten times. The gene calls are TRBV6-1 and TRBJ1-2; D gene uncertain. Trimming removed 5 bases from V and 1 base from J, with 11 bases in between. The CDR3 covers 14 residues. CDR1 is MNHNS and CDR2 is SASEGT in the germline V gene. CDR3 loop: CASSLDAFNYGYTF. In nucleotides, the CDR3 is TGTGCCAGCAGTCTCGACGCTTTTAACTATGGCTACACCTTC.

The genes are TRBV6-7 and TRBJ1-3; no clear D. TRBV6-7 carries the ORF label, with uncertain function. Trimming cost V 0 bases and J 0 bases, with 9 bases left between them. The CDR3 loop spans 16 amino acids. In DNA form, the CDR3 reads TGTGCCAGCAGTTACTCTCACCGAACCTCTGGAAACACCATATATTTT. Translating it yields CASSYSHRTSGNTIYF.